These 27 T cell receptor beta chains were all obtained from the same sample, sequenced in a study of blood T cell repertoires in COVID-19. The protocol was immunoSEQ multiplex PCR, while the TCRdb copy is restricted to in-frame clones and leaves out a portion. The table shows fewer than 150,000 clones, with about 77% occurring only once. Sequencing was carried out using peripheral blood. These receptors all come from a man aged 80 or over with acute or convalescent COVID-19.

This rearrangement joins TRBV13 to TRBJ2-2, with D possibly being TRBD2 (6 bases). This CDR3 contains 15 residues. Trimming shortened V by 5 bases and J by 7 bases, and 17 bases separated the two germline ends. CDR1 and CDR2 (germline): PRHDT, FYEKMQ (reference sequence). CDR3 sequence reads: CASSRDLARDGELFF. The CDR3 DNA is TGTGCCAGCAGCCGGGACCTAGCGAGGGACGGGGAGCTGTTTTTT.

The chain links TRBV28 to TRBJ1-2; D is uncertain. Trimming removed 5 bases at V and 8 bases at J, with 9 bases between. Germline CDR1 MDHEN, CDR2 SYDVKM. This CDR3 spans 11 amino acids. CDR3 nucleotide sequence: TGTGCCAGCAGTGCCCTTCGGGGCTACACCTTC. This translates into CASSALRGYTF.

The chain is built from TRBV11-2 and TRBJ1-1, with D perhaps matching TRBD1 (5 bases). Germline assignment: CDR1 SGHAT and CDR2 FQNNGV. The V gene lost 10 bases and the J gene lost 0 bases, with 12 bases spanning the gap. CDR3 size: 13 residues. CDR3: CATREGLNTEAFF. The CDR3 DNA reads TGTGCCACTAGGGAGGGGCTGAACACTGAAGCTTTCTTT.

Written as DNA, the CDR3 is TGTGCCAGCAGTTTATCCCCGACATCTACTAATTCACCCCTCCACTTT. This sequence encodes CASSLSPTSTNSPLHF. This chain uses TRBV27 with TRBJ1-6; D unclear. CDR3 length: 16 residues. The germline V gene has CDR1 MNHEY and CDR2 SMNVEV (reference sequence). Trimming took 0 bases from V and 6 from J, leaving 12 bases between them.

The CDR3 bases are TGTGCCAGCAGCCCGGGGGGGGCGTATACTGAAGCTTTCTTT. It translates to CASSPGGAYTEAFF. The gene calls are TRBV6-2 or TRBV6-3 and TRBJ1-1; perhaps TRBD1 as D (6 bases). Germline V gives CDR1 MNHEY, CDR2 SVGEGT. The CDR3 sequence is 14 residues long. Trimming pared 6 bases from V and 5 bases from J, leaving 16 bases between.

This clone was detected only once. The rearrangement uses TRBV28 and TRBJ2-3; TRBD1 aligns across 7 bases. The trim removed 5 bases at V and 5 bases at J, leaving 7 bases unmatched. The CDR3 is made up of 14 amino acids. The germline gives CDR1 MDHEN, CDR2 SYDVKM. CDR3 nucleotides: TGTGCCAGCAGTAACGATGGGACAGAAGATACGCAGTATTTT. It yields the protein CASSNDGTEDTQYF.

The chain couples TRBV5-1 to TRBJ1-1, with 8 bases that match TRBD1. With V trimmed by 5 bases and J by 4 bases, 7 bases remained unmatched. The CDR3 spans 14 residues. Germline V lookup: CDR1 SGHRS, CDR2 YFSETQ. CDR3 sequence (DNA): TGCGCCAGCAGATCGACAGGGGTAAGCACTGAAGCTTTCTTT. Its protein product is CASRSTGVSTEAFF.

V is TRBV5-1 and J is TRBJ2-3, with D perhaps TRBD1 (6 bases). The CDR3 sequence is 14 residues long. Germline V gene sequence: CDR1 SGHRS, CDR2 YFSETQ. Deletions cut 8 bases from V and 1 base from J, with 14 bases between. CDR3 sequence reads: CASHGQSGTDTQYF. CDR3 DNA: TGCGCCAGTCATGGACAGTCTGGCACAGATACGCAGTATTTT.

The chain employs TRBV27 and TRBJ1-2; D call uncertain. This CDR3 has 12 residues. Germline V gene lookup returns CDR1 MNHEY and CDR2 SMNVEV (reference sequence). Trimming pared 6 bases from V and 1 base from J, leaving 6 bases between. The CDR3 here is CASRRSNYGYTF. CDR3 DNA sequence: TGTGCCAGCAGAAGGAGTAACTATGGCTACACCTTC.

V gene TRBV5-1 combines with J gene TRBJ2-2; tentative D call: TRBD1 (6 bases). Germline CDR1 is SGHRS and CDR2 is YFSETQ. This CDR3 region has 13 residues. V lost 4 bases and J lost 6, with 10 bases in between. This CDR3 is CASSPQGPGELFF. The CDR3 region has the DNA TGCGCCAGCAGCCCACAGGGCCCCGGGGAGCTGTTTTTT.

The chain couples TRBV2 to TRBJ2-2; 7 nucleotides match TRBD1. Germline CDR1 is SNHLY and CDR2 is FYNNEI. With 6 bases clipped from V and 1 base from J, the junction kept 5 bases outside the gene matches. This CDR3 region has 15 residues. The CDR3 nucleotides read TGTGCCAGCAGGAGGGGGACAGTGAACACCGGGGAGCTGTTTTTT. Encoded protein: CASRRGTVNTGELFF.

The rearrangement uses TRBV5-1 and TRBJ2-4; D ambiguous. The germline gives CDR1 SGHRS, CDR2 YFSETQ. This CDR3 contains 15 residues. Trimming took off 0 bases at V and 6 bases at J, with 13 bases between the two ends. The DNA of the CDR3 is TGCGCCAGCAGCTTGGAGGTAAACAGCCCAAACATTCAGTACTTC. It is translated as CASSLEVNSPNIQYF.

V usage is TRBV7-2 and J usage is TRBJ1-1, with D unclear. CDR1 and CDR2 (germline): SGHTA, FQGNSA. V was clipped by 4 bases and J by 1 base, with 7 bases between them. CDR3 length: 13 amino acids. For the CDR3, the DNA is TGTGCCAGCAGCTCACGACAGAACACTGAAGCTTTCTTT. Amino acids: CASSSRQNTEAFF.

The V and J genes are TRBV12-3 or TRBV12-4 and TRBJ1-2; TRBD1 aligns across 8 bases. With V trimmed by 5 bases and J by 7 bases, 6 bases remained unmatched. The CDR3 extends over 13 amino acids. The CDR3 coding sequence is TGTGCCAGCAGTCCGACAGGGGCAGGTGGCTACACCTTC. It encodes CASSPTGAGGYTF.

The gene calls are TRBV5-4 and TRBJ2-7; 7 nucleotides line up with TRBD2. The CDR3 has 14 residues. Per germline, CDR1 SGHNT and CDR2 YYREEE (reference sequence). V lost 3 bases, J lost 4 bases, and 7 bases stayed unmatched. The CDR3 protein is CASSSRGGHYEQYF. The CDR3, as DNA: TGTGCCAGCAGCTCTCGGGGAGGGCATTACGAGCAGTACTTC.

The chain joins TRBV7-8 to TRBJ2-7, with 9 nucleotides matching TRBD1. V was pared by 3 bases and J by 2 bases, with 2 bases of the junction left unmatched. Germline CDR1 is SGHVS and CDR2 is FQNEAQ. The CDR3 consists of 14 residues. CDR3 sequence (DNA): TGTGCCAGCAGCTTCGGGACAGGGCCCTACGAGCAGTACTTC. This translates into CASSFGTGPYEQYF.

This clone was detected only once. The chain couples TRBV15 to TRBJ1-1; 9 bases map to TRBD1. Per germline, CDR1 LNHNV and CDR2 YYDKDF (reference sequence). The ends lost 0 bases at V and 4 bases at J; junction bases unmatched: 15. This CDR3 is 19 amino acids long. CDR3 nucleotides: TGTGCCACCAGCAGAGATCTAGGTTGGGACAGGGCAAATAGCACTGAAGCTTTCTTT. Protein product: CATSRDLGWDRANSTEAFF.

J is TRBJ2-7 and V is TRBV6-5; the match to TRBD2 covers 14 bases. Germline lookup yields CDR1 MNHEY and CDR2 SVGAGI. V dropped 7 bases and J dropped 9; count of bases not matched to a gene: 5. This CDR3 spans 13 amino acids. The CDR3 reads CASKGLAGALQYF. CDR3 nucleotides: TGTGCCAGCAAGGGACTAGCGGGGGCCCTGCAGTACTTC.

The CDR3 DNA sequence: TGTGCCAGTAGCCCGACGGGCTCCTACGAGCAGTACTTC. Protein: CASSPTGSYEQYF. The chain carries TRBV19 and TRBJ2-7; D is uncertain. V lost 6 bases and J 0 bases, leaving 9 bases between the germline ends. The CDR3 spans 13 residues. CDR1 is LNHDA, CDR2 SQIVND, per germline (reference sequence).

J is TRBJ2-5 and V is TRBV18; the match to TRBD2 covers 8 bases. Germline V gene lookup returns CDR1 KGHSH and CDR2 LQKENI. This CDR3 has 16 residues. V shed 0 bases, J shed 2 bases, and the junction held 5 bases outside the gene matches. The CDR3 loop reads CASSPPGASGQETQYF. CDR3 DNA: TGTGCCAGCTCACCACCCGGGGCTAGCGGGCAAGAGACCCAGTACTTC. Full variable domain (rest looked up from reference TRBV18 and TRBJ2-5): NAGVMQNPRHLVRRRGQEARLRCSPMKGHSHVYWYRQLPEEGLKFMVYLQKENIIDESGMPKERFSAEFPKEGPSILRIQQVVRGDSAAYFCASSPPGASGQETQYFGPGTRLLVL.

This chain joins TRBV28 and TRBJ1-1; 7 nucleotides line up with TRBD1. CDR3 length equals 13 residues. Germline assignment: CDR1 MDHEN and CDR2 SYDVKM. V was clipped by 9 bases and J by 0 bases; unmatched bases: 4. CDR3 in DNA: TGTGCCAGTCGAGGACAGGTGAACACTGAAGCTTTCTTT. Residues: CASRGQVNTEAFF.

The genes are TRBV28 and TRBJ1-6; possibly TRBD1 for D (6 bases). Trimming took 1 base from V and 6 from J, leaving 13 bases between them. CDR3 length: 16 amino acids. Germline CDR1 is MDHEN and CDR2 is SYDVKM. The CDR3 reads CASSLYRVGGNSPLHF. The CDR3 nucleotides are TGTGCCAGCAGTTTATATCGGGTAGGGGGTAATTCACCCCTCCACTTT.

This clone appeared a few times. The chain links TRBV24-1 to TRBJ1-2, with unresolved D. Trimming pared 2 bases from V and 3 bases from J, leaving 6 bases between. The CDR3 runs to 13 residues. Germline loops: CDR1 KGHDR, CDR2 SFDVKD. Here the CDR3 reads CATSDSSHYGYTF. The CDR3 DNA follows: TGTGCCACCAGTGATTCCTCCCACTATGGCTACACCTTC.

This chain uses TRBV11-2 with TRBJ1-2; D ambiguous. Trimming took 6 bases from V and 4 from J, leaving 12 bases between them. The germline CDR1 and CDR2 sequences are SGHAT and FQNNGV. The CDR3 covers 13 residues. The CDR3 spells CASSPGLFYGYTF. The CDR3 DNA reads TGTGCCAGCAGTCCAGGACTCTTCTATGGCTACACCTTC.

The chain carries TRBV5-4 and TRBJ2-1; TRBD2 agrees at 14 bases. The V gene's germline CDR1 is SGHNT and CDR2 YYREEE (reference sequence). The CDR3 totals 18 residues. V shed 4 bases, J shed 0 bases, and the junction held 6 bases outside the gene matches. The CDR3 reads CASSAGLAGDNSYNEQFF. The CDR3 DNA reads TGTGCCAGCAGCGCGGGACTAGCGGGGGATAACTCCTACAATGAGCAGTTCTTC.

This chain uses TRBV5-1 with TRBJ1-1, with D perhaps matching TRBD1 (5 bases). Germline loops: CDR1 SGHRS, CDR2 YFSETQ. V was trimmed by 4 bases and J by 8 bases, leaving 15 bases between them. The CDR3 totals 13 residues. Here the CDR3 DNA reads TGCGCCAGCAGCGTTTCTCAGGGCCGGGAAGCTTTCTTT. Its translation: CASSVSQGREAFF.

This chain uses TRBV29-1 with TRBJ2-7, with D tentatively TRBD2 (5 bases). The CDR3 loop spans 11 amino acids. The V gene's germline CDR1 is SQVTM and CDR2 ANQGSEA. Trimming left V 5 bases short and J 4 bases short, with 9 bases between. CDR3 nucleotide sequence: TGCAGCGTTAATAGAGGGTACGAGCAGTACTTC. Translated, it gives CSVNRGYEQYF.